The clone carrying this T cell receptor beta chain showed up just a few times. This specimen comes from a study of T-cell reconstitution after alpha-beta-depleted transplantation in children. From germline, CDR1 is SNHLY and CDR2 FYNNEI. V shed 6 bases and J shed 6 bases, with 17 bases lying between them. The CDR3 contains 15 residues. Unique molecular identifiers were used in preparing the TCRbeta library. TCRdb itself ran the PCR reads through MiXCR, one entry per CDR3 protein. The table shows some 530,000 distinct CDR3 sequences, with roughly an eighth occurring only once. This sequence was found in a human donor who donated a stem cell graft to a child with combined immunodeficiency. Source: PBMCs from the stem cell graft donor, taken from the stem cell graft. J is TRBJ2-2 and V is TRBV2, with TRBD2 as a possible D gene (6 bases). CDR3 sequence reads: CASSLGRGTSGELFF. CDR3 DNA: TGTGCCAGCAGCCTCGGCCGGGGGACTTCCGGGGAGCTGTTTTTT.